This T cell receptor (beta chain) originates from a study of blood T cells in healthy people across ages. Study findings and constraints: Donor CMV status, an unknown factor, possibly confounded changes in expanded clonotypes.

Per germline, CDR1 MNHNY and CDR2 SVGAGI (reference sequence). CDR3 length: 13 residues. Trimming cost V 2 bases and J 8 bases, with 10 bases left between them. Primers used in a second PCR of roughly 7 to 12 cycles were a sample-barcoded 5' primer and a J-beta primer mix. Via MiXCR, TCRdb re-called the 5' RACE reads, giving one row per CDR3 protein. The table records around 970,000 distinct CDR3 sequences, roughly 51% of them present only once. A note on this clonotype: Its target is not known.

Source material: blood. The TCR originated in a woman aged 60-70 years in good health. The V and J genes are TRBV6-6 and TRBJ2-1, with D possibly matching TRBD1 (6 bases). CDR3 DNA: TGTGCCAGCAGTTACACAGGGAACCATGAGCAGTTCTTC. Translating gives CASSYTGNHEQFF.